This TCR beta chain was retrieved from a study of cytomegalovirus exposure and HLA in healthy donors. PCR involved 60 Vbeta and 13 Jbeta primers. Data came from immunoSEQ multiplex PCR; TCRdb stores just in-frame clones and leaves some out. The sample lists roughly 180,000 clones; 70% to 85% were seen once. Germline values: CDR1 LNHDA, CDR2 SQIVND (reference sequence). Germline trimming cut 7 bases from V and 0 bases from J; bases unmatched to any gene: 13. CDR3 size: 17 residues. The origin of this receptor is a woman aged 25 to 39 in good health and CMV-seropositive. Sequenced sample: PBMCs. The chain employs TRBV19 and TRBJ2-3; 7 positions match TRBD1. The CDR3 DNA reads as TGTGCCAGTACCTCGACGACCGGGACAGCCAGCACAGATACGCAGTATTTT. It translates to CASTSTTGTASTDTQYF.